This T cell receptor (beta chain) was captured in a study of CD8+ T cells in alopecia areata listed by TCRdb under 2018. Study-wide context: The treated patients took part in an open-label pilot trial in which moderate-to-severe alopecia areata was treated with oral tofacitinib at 5 to 10 mg twice daily. Human TCRbeta sequencing covered scalp tissue and sorted CD4+ and CD8+ peripheral blood T cells from patchy and totalis/universalis alopecia areata patients and healthy controls. RNA came from the PAXgene miRNA kit for fixed scalp, the miRNeasy kit for PBMCs, and the RNeasy kit for mouse skin. Biopsies were taken from tofacitinib-treated patients at baseline and again at 4 and 24 weeks into treatment, and several of those patients also had a later scalp biopsy. TCRbeta CDR3 regions were amplified by immunoSEQ multiplex PCR with 35 Vbeta forward and 13 Jbeta reverse primers. Scalp clonality was compared across normal scalp (n=4), patchy alopecia areata scalp (n=8), and alopecia totalis/universalis scalp (n=8). High-throughput TCRbeta sequencing was used to examine T cell clonal expansion in alopecia areata in both the C3H/HeJ mouse model and human patients. Tofacitinib was given for 6 to 18 months, followed by 6 months of follow-up off drug to assess delayed response and recurrence. The SALT score, which quantifies the percentage of affected scalp surface area, was used to measure disease severity in treated patients. General study outcomes and caveats: Scalp clonality and the number of expanded CD8+ clones among the top 100 scalp clones were significantly decreased by tofacitinib. During tofacitinib treatment, many expanded lesional clones remained in scalp and blood, and this persistence may partly explain relapse after treatment is stopped. Scalp TCR repertoire analysis is complicated because resident alphabeta T cells in normal human skin are also sequenced, whereas mouse skin is dominated by gammadelta T cells. Compared with normal scalp, lesional scalp had higher clonality and more expanded CD8+ clones, particularly in alopecia totalis/universalis, a pattern that suggests antigenic drive. Because the treated cohort was small and had just a single nonresponder, larger studies are needed to establish links between baseline CD8+ expansion and response. Shared TCR sequences between patients were less evident than in mice, which may be partly attributable to HLA diversity in the patient population.

The time point label on this specimen signifies: less than five weeks on oral tofacitinib. This specimen's treatment or condition label, per the study, means: oral pan-JAK inhibitor, 5-10 mg twice daily. Peripheral blood and lesional scalp punch biopsies were obtained from patients with alopecia areata. After PBMCs were isolated by density centrifugation and stained for CD3, CD4 and CD8, a FACSAria was used to sort CD4+ and CD8+ T cells. In regard to this clone: Its antigen remains unidentified. Base quality data are lacking; no much larger clone is found one base away.

Library prep was done by the immunoSEQ multiplex PCR assay. To provide template for TCR sequencing, every sample had RNA extracted and reverse transcribed into cDNA. SuperScript III was used to make first-strand cDNA, primed with a 2:1 mix of oligo-dT and random hexamers. Amplification bias was assessed with a synthetic immune receptor repertoire, and residual bias was removed computationally. The paper's processing steps were these. After raw reads were preprocessed to remove errors, the CDR3 was defined following IMGT conventions as running from the conserved cysteine to phenylalanine. To get clonality, Shannon entropy was normalized by log2 of the number of productive unique TCRs and the result was subtracted from 1. Whether each scalp clone was CD4 or CD8 was inferred by checking scalp TCRbeta sequences against the CD4 and CD8 repertoires from sorted blood. TCRdb obtained this table from immuneACCESS and retained in-frame rearrangements with V and J assigned. These tables miss some clones; where compared with another copy, unresolved V genes account for less than half of the shortfall, and the remainder is unexplained. Clone size and V and J calls were adopted from that table, with D and trimming inferred from the DNA. This sample is represented by 150,000 to 250,000 clones; approximately 60% of them were singletons. Together, the top ten hold 3% to 3.5% of the sample.

According to the germline V gene, CDR1 reads SQVTM and CDR2 reads ANQGSEA. Deletion took 8 bases off V and 0 bases off J, with a span of 13 bases between the germline ends. Reading from cysteine to phenylalanine, the CDR3 counts 13 amino acids. Of all the DNA, just the CDR3 is kept, 39 bases in frame from base 1. The receptor's source is a human donor with alopecia areata. The sequenced sample was CD4+ T cells sorted from blood, obtained at week 4, from a patient treated with tofacitinib. Rearrangement joined TRBV29-1 to TRBJ1-1; the D segment could be TRBD1, given 5 matching bases. This receptor carries the CDR3 CSTRQLLNTEAFF. The sequenced DNA is TGCAGCACGAGACAGCTCCTGAACACTGAAGCTTTCTTT.